Each of the 31 T cell receptor beta chains below was sequenced from the same sample in a study of shared clonotypes between healthy human individuals (dated by TCRdb to about 2020). The protocol used for the library was the immunoSEQ multiplex PCR assay. TCRdb mirrors the immuneACCESS table, restricted to in-frame sequences. Some clones are absent from its copies; in checked studies, under half trace to an unresolved V gene, and the reason for the others is unknown. This sample gives about 2.3 million clones in total; roughly 93% of them show up just once. The top ten clonotypes cover 0.39% of the sample. Sequenced input: naive CD4+ T cells from PBMCs. Explained via the paper, the cell subset or site label denotes: CD45RA+ positively selected. The receptors were gathered from a man aged 18 to 29 in good health. Some clones in this sample may be carry-over from other donors' samples.

V is TRBV5-1 and J is TRBJ2-7; D unclear. CDR1 and CDR2 (germline): SGHRS, YFSETQ. There are 15 residues in the CDR3. V was trimmed by 0 bases and J by 2 bases, leaving 12 bases between them. In DNA, the CDR3 is TGCGCCAGCAGCTTGGCTCAGGCAGCCGCCTACGAGCAGTACTTC. It specifies CASSLAQAAAYEQYF.

Of note for this clone: An end of the junction does not agree with germline; a read error may underlie this. CDR3 in DNA: TGTGCCAGCAGCCTAGAAGGGGGGAGGTGGGATGAAAAACTGTTTTTT. Translating it yields CASSLEGGRWDEKLFF. V and J are TRBV11-2 and TRBJ1-4; D is perhaps TRBD1 (6 bases). The CDR3 has 16 amino acids. Germline assignment: CDR1 SGHAT and CDR2 FQNNGV.

The rearrangement uses TRBV13 and TRBJ2-7; 10 bases match TRBD2. The CDR3 loop spans 16 amino acids. The germline CDR1 and CDR2 sequences are PRHDT and FYEKMQ (reference sequence). Germline trimming cut 3 bases from V and 2 bases from J; bases unmatched to any gene: 7. The CDR3 coding sequence is TGTGCCAGCAGCTTGGGCTTAGCGGGAGGCCCCTACGAGCAGTACTTC. Translation: CASSLGLAGGPYEQYF.

The chain uses TRBV5-1 and TRBJ1-5; D remains ambiguous. CDR3 length: 13 residues. CDR1 and CDR2 from the germline V gene are SGHRS and YFSETQ. V lost 5 bases, J lost 7 bases, and 13 bases lay in between. CDR3 sequence (DNA): TGCGCCAGCAGTAAAACTGTGGGCCAGCCCCAGCATTTT. Protein product: CASSKTVGQPQHF.

The chain uses TRBV18 and TRBJ2-7; D call uncertain. V was trimmed by 3 bases and J by 0 bases, leaving 21 bases between them. Germline values: CDR1 KGHSH, CDR2 LQKENI. The CDR3 length is 18 residues. CDR3 in amino acids: CASSPVVILGGSSYEQYF. The CDR3 nucleotides are TGTGCCAGCTCACCCGTGGTGATTCTTGGCGGTAGCTCCTACGAGCAGTACTTC.

V is TRBV5-1 and J is TRBJ2-3; 7 bases map to TRBD1. The ends lost 0 bases at V and 7 bases at J; junction bases unmatched: 2. There are 13 residues in the CDR3. Germline V gene sequence: CDR1 SGHRS, CDR2 YFSETQ. Here the CDR3 DNA reads TGCGCCAGCAGCTTGGGGGACAGCAATACGCAGTATTTT. It codes for CASSLGDSNTQYF. Full variable domain (outside the CDR3, taken from reference TRBV5-1 and TRBJ2-3): KAGVTQTPRYLIKTRGQQVTLSCSPISGHRSVSWYQQTPGQGLQFLFEYFSETQRNKGNFPGRFSGRQFSNSRSEMNVSTLELGDSALYLCASSLGDSNTQYFGPGTRLTVL.

The J gene is TRBJ1-1, the V gene TRBV28; the D gene is possibly TRBD1 (6 bases). The CDR3 runs 15 residues. The germline V and J ends were trimmed by 6 bases and 1 base, with 15 bases remaining between them. The germline V gene encodes CDR1 MDHEN and CDR2 SYDVKM. CDR3 region: CASSLLDRTNTEAFF. DNA of the CDR3: TGTGCCAGCAGCCTACTTGACAGGACGAACACTGAAGCTTTCTTT.

Note on this clone: Different DNA sequences within this sample yield the same CDR3. The chain carries TRBV5-4 and TRBJ2-5, with D hard to call. The length of the CDR3 is 14 residues. Trimming left V 0 bases short and J 1 base short, with 7 bases between. Germline CDR1 is SGHNT and CDR2 is YYREEE (reference sequence). This CDR3 is CASSLGHLQETQYF. CDR3 in DNA: TGTGCCAGCAGCTTGGGCCACCTCCAAGAGACCCAGTACTTC. The entire variable domain, with the rest obtained from reference TRBV5-4 and TRBJ2-5, is as follows: ETGVTQSPTHLIKTRGQQVTLRCSSQSGHNTVSWYQQALGQGPQFIFQYYREEENGRGNFPPRFSGLQFPNYSSELNVNALELDDSALYLCASSLGHLQETQYFGPGTRLLVL.

This clone occurred once. The gene calls are TRBV7-9 and TRBJ2-5; maybe TRBD2 (6 bases). Trimming pared 1 base from V and 11 bases from J, leaving 17 bases between. The CDR3 totals 14 residues. The V gene's germline CDR1 is SEHNR and CDR2 FQNEAQ (reference sequence). The CDR3 DNA is TGTGCCAGCAGCTTAGTGGTGGGAACGGGGGAGCAGTACTTC. Its translation: CASSLVVGTGEQYF.

This clone was detected only once. The rearrangement links TRBV27 to TRBJ2-7; possible D gene TRBD2, 6 bases. Germline lookup yields CDR1 MNHEY and CDR2 SMNVEV (reference sequence). CDR3 length equals 15 residues. The V end was cut by 5 bases, the J end by 6 bases, with 20 bases between. CDR3 coding DNA: TGTGCCAGCAGTCAATTAGAGGCTGTGGGGGGCGAGCAGTACTTC. Amino acids: CASSQLEAVGGEQYF.

This chain uses TRBV5-1 with TRBJ2-2; 10 bases agree with TRBD2. The CDR3 has 17 residues. With 4 bases clipped from V and 3 bases from J, the junction kept 9 bases outside the gene matches. The V gene's germline CDR1 is SGHRS and CDR2 YFSETQ. As DNA, the CDR3 is TGCGCCAGCAGCCCGGACTCACTAGCGGGATACACCGGGGAGCTGTTTTTT. Its protein is CASSPDSLAGYTGELFF.

This chain links TRBV6-1 with TRBJ2-7; D unclear. V dropped 5 bases and J dropped 2 bases, with 13 bases sitting between them. Germline assignment: CDR1 MNHNS and CDR2 SASEGT. The CDR3 length is 14 residues. For the CDR3, the DNA is TGTGCCAGCAGTACCTCGCCGGGTACCTACGAGCAGTACTTC. Translating it yields CASSTSPGTYEQYF.

The V gene is TRBV27, the J gene TRBJ2-2, with D perhaps TRBD1 (5 bases). Looked up from germline, CDR1 is MNHEY and CDR2 is SMNVEV (reference sequence). The CDR3 has 14 residues. With 6 bases removed from V and 7 bases from J, the gap between germline ends came to 15 bases. The DNA for the CDR3 is TGTGCCAGCAGGGTGGGGCCCCCTCGCGGGGAGCTGTTTTTT. Translation gives CASRVGPPRGELFF.

With regard to this clone: Other DNA sequences in the same sample also yield this CDR3. V and J are TRBV18 and TRBJ2-5; D not certain. This CDR3 is built from 14 residues. From germline, CDR1 is KGHSH and CDR2 LQKENI. Between the trimmed V and J ends, which lost 6 bases and 0 bases, there was a span of 11 bases. In DNA form, the CDR3 reads TGTGCCAGCTCGCCAGGACGTAACCAAGAGACCCAGTACTTC. This translates into CASSPGRNQETQYF. Based on the CDR3 plus reference TRBV18 and TRBJ2-5, the full variable domain is NAGVMQNPRHLVRRRGQEARLRCSPMKGHSHVYWYRQLPEEGLKFMVYLQKENIIDESGMPKERFSAEFPKEGPSILRIQQVVRGDSAAYFCASSPGRNQETQYFGPGTRLLVL.

The genes are TRBV29-1 and TRBJ1-1, with D possibly matching TRBD1 (5 bases). This CDR3 contains 12 residues. Trimming removed 7 bases from V and 1 base from J, with 10 bases in between. The germline V gene has CDR1 SQVTM and CDR2 ANQGSEA. CDR3 residues: CSGLTENTEAFF. The CDR3 DNA reads TGCAGCGGGCTGACAGAGAACACTGAAGCTTTCTTT. The variable domain in full, completed from reference TRBV29-1 and TRBJ1-1, reads SAVISQKPSRDICQRGTSLTIQCQVDSQVTMMFWYRQQPGQSLTLIATANQGSEATYESGFVIDKFPISRPNLTFSTLTVSNMSPEDSSIYLCSGLTENTEAFFGQGTRLTVV.

This chain connects TRBV5-4 to TRBJ1-2; 7 bases line up with TRBD1. CDR3 length: 14 residues. Germline lookup yields CDR1 SGHNT and CDR2 YYREEE (reference sequence). The V gene end was trimmed by 2 bases and the J gene end by 5 bases; junction bases not matched to a gene: 6. CDR3 nucleotide sequence: TGTGCCAGCAGCTTACAGGGGATAGCATATGGCTACACCTTC. This gives the protein CASSLQGIAYGYTF.

V is TRBV2 and J is TRBJ2-3; 7 nucleotides agree with TRBD2. V lost 8 bases to trimming and J lost 0 bases; unmatched junction nucleotides: 11. This CDR3 contains 16 residues. The V gene's germline CDR1 is SNHLY and CDR2 FYNNEI. CDR3 DNA: TGTGCCAGCGGGGACCGGGACTACCTCAGCACAGATACGCAGTATTTT. This codes for CASGDRDYLSTDTQYF.

As for this clone: Additional DNA sequences in this sample encode the identical CDR3. V and J are TRBV5-1 and TRBJ2-7; 7 bases agree with TRBD1. CDR1 and CDR2 from the germline V gene are SGHRS and YFSETQ. This CDR3 has 14 amino acids. The J segment lost 2 bases and the V segment lost 3 bases, leaving 5 bases of the junction unmatched. The CDR3 DNA follows: TGCGCCAGCAGCTCGACAGGGCCCACCTACGAGCAGTACTTC. This gives the protein CASSSTGPTYEQYF.

The rearrangement uses TRBV4-1 and TRBJ2-1; D gene ambiguous. The V gene's germline CDR1 is MGHRA and CDR2 YSYEKL. Trimming pared 1 base from V and 9 bases from J, leaving 10 bases between. The CDR3 totals 13 residues. The CDR3 protein is CASSQGPVGEQFF. The CDR3 nucleotides read TGCGCCAGCAGCCAAGGCCCCGTGGGTGAGCAGTTCTTC.

J is TRBJ1-4 and V is TRBV14; 7 nucleotides match TRBD1. There are 14 residues in the CDR3. The ends lost 2 bases at V and 8 bases at J; junction bases unmatched: 5. The germline V gene has CDR1 SGHDN and CDR2 FVKESK. For the CDR3, the DNA is TGTGCCAGCAGCCAATCCGGGACAGCGGAAAAACTGTTTTTT. This encodes CASSQSGTAEKLFF.

V is TRBV7-3 and J is TRBJ2-7; D is undetermined. From germline, CDR1 is SGHTA and CDR2 FQGTGA. The CDR3 has 13 amino acids. Trimming shortened V by 4 bases and J by 6 bases, and 13 bases separated the two germline ends. Here the CDR3 DNA reads TGTGCCAGCAGCTACAGCCCGGGCGGCGAGCAGTACTTC. Amino acid sequence: CASSYSPGGEQYF. Combining the CDR3 with reference TRBV7-3 and TRBJ2-7 gives the whole variable domain GAGVSQTPSNKVTEKGKYVELRCDPISGHTALYWYRQSLGQGPEFLIYFQGTGAADDSGLPNDRFFAVRPEGSVSTLKIQRTERGDSAVYLCASSYSPGGEQYFGPGTRLTVT.

This sequence joins TRBV6-4 and TRBJ2-3; 9 bases align to TRBD1. The V and J ends lost 5 bases and 4 bases, in that order; junction bases with no gene match: 4. The CDR3 runs 14 residues. Germline loops: CDR1 MRHNA, CDR2 SNTAGT. For the CDR3, the DNA is TGTGCCAGCAGTAAGGACAGGGGAGCAGATACGCAGTATTTT. Translated, it gives CASSKDRGADTQYF.

The rearrangement links TRBV2 to TRBJ1-4; 7 positions match TRBD1. This CDR3 comprises 13 residues. From germline, CDR1 is SNHLY and CDR2 FYNNEI. The V segment lost 10 bases and the J segment 5 bases; nucleotides outside the gene matches: 7. CDR3 coding DNA: TGTGCCACTACGGGACAGTTCAATGAAAAACTGTTTTTT. Protein product: CATTGQFNEKLFF.

The chain has TRBV11-2 and TRBJ2-1; 8 bases line up with TRBD2. J was trimmed by 9 bases and V by 5 bases; bases with no gene match: 6. The germline CDR1 and CDR2 sequences are SGHAT and FQNNGV. The CDR3 covers 13 residues. CDR3 loop: CASSRTSQVEQFF. The CDR3 bases are TGTGCCAGCAGCCGGACTAGCCAGGTTGAGCAGTTCTTC.

Regarding this clone: At the DNA level, this CDR3 is encoded by other sequences in the same sample as well. The V and J genes are TRBV5-4 and TRBJ2-5, with TRBD2 matching 12 bases. CDR3 size: 14 residues. V gave up 4 bases and J gave up 4 bases; unmatched junction bases: 2. CDR1 and CDR2 from the germline V gene are SGHNT and YYREEE (reference sequence). The CDR3 protein is CASSPGLAGETQYF. CDR3 DNA sequence: TGTGCCAGCAGCCCGGGACTAGCGGGAGAGACCCAGTACTTC.

This clone has a single count. The J gene is TRBJ2-5, the V gene TRBV6-1; TRBD1 agrees at 8 bases. J gave up 5 bases and V 6 bases, and 11 bases lay outside the gene matches. Germline lookup yields CDR1 MNHNS and CDR2 SASEGT. The CDR3 has 15 residues. The CDR3 loop is CASSEQTGVMETQYF. The DNA of the CDR3 is TGTGCCAGCAGCGAACAGACAGGGGTTATGGAGACCCAGTACTTC.

The gene calls are TRBV19 and TRBJ1-3, with TRBD1 identical over 10 bases. The CDR3 has 19 amino acids. Germline assignment: CDR1 LNHDA and CDR2 SQIVND (reference sequence). After removal of 7 bases from V and 0 bases from J, the junction contained 15 bases not matched to a gene. The CDR3 nucleotides are TGTGCCAGTACGTCCGGGACAGGGGATCGAGGGGTCTCTGGAAACACCATATATTTT. Protein product: CASTSGTGDRGVSGNTIYF. Looking up the rest from reference TRBV19 and TRBJ1-3 gives the full variable domain: DGGITQSPKYLFRKEGQNVTLSCEQNLNHDAMYWYRQDPGQGLRLIYYSQIVNDFQKGDIAEGYSVSREKKESFPLTVTSAQKNPTAFYLCASTSGTGDRGVSGNTIYFGEGSWLTVV.

The chain recombines TRBV27 with TRBJ1-3; 7 bases agree with TRBD1. The germline V gene has CDR1 MNHEY and CDR2 SMNVEV (reference sequence). CDR3 length equals 16 residues. V gave up 3 bases and J gave up 1 base; unmatched junction bases: 6. CDR3 nucleotide sequence: TGTGCCAGCAGTTTGGACAGGCCCGCTTCTGGAAACACCATATATTTT. This translates into CASSLDRPASGNTIYF.

In its sample, this clone was seen a few times. Other DNA sequences in the sample encode the same CDR3. The chain employs TRBV2 and TRBJ1-3; no firm D call. V was trimmed by 4 bases and J by 0 bases, leaving 4 bases between them. Germline V gives CDR1 SNHLY, CDR2 FYNNEI. The CDR3 length is 13 residues. The CDR3 loop reads CASSASSGNTIYF. The CDR3 DNA follows: TGTGCCAGCAGTGCGAGCTCTGGAAACACCATATATTTT. The full variable domain, with the rest looked up from reference TRBV2 and TRBJ1-3, is EPEVTQTPSHQVTQMGQEVILRCVPISNHLYFYWYRQILGQKVEFLVSFYNNEISEKSEIFDDQFSVERPDGSNFTLKIRSTKLEDSAMYFCASSASSGNTIYFGEGSWLTVV.

The genes are TRBV7-2 and TRBJ1-5, with D maybe TRBD1 (5 bases). V lost 5 bases and J lost 3, with 11 bases in between. In germline, CDR1 is SGHTA, CDR2 FQGNSA. This CDR3 has 14 residues. The CDR3 DNA is TGTGCCAGCAGCCGAGGAGGGACCAATCAGCCCCAGCATTTT. Translation: CASSRGGTNQPQHF. Looking up the rest from reference TRBV7-2 and TRBJ1-5 gives the full variable domain: GAGVSQSPSNKVTEKGKDVELRCDPISGHTALYWYRQSLGQGLEFLIYFQGNSAPDKSGLPSDRFSAERTGGSVSTLTIQRTQQEDSAVYLCASSRGGTNQPQHFGDGTRLSIL.

The J gene is TRBJ2-1, the V gene TRBV11-2; D possibly uses TRBD1 or TRBD2 (5 bases each). This CDR3 comprises 15 residues. V lost 0 bases and J lost 3, with 9 bases in between. CDR1 and CDR2 (germline): SGHAT, FQNNGV. CDR3 in amino acids: CASSLEGPNYNEQFF. CDR3 nucleotides: TGTGCCAGCAGCTTAGAGGGACCGAACTACAATGAGCAGTTCTTC.